The rows below give T cell receptor beta chains drawn from one sample of a study of CD8 T cells in ankylosing spondylitis. In TCRdb, the 5' RACE reads were re-called with MiXCR into one record per CDR3 protein. This table has 200,000 to 250,000 distinct CDR3 sequences, under 35% appearing once. Material: blood, either unsorted or a sorted T cell fraction (not recorded which). The receptors shown here come from a male donor with ankylosing spondylitis or in good health (not recorded which). CDR3s include the opening cysteine and the closing phenylalanine or tryptophan. Fields, in order: J gene, CDR3 length, D gene, clone size, V gene, CDR3 DNA, CDR3 protein. D genes are given only for firm matches. The size entry is marked missing in some rows and otherwise reads once, few, many or a size class.

>TRBJ2-5|13|NA|few|TRBV4-2
TGTGCCAGCAGCCGACCACAAGAAGAGACCCAGTACTTC
CASSRPQEETQYF
>TRBJ1-1|12|NA|NA|TRBV29-1
TGCAGCGTTGAAGTCCCACTCTCCGAAGCTTTCTTT
CSVEVPLSEAFF
>TRBJ2-5|15|NA|NA|TRBV12-3/TRBV12-4
TGTGCCAGCAGTCGTCGGGGGCCGTACCAAGAGACCCAGTACTTC
CASSRRGPYQETQYF
>TRBJ2-3|15|NA|few|TRBV20-1
TGCAGTGCTATCCCTCGGCAGTCCCTGGAAGATACGCAGTATTTT
CSAIPRQSLEDTQYF
>TRBJ2-3|14|TRBD2|few|TRBV29-1
TGCAGCTTTCTTAGCGGGGGGGCACCAGATACGCAGTATTTT
CSFLSGGAPDTQYF
>TRBJ2-7|16|NA|few|TRBV7-9
TGTGCCAGCAGCCCCACCAGGGCCAAGTCACACTACGAGCAGTACTTC
CASSPTRAKSHYEQYF
>TRBJ2-5|14|NA|few|TRBV5-6
TGTGCCAGCAGCTACCTGCTAGGGGCCGAGACCCAGTACTTC
CASSYLLGAETQYF
>TRBJ2-3|18|TRBD2|few|TRBV20-1
TGCAGTGCTAGAGATCAACTAGCGGGGGCCCTTAGCACAGATACGCAGTATTTT
CSARDQLAGALSTDTQYF
>TRBJ2-1|15|TRBD2|few|TRBV3-1
TGTGCCAGCAGCCAATACACTAGCGGGTACAATGAGCAGTTCTTC
CASSQYTSGYNEQFF
>TRBJ2-3|13|TRBD1|few|TRBV20-1
TGCAGTGCTACCGGGACAGGTGACGGAGTGCAGTATTTT
CSATGTGDGVQYF
>TRBJ2-3|15|TRBD2|few|TRBV12-3/TRBV12-4
TGTGCCAGCAGTTTCGGAGCGGGGAGCACAGATACGCAGTATTTT
CASSFGAGSTDTQYF
>TRBJ1-2|16|NA|NA|TRBV19
TGTGCCAGTAGTATTGGTATGGGGAAAGAAAACTATGGCTACACCTTC
CASSIGMGKENYGYTF
>TRBJ2-5|14|NA|few|TRBV11-2
TGTGCCAGCAGCTTAGATACAGGGAAAGAGACCCAGTACTTC
CASSLDTGKETQYF
>TRBJ2-7|15|NA|NA|TRBV3-1
TGTGCCAGCAGCCTTAGGACGGCCGGGCGATACGAGCAGTACTTC
CASSLRTAGRYEQYF
>TRBJ2-1|15|NA|NA|TRBV5-6
TGTGCCAGCAGCTTCGCCGGGACAACCTACAATGAGCAGTTCTTC
CASSFAGTTYNEQFF
>TRBJ2-2|13|NA|few|TRBV12-3/TRBV12-4
TGTGCCAGCAGTTCTAGGGGGACCGGGGAGCTGTTTTTT
CASSSRGTGELFF
>TRBJ2-1|15|TRBD2|NA|TRBV20-1
TGCAGTGCTAGACGGACTAGCGGGGGGGCCTGGGAGCAGTTCTTC
CSARRTSGGAWEQFF